These 28 T cell receptor beta chains share one sample of origin, sequenced in a study of cytomegalovirus exposure and HLA in healthy donors. Primers for the PCR totalled 60 Vbeta and 13 Jbeta. Profiling relied on immunoSEQ multiplex PCR, and the TCRdb table lists in-frame clones only, not all of them. Seen here are approximately 260,000 clones, about 90% observed once, and the top ten hold about 1.7%. The sequenced sample consisted of PBMCs. The source is a girl aged 2 to 10 in good health and CMV-seronegative.

The chain recombines TRBV12-5 with TRBJ2-5; D is perhaps TRBD2 (6 bases). Trimming took 6 bases from V and 1 from J, leaving 15 bases between them. CDR1 is LGHNT and CDR2 is FRNRAP in the germline V gene. The CDR3 extends over 15 amino acids. CDR3 residues: CASGSPLTSQETQYF. CDR3 DNA sequence: TGTGCTAGTGGCTCCCCCTTGACTAGCCAAGAGACCCAGTACTTC.

This clone was counted a few times. The chain joins TRBV6-4 to TRBJ2-3, with TRBD1 matching 7 bases. Per the germline V gene, CDR1 is MRHNA and CDR2 is SNTAGT. The CDR3 covers 15 residues. J was trimmed by 1 base and V by 6 bases; bases with no gene match: 7. Here the CDR3 reads CASSALTGGTDTQYF. The CDR3 bases are TGTGCCAGCAGCGCCCTAACAGGGGGCACAGATACGCAGTATTTT.

To note about this clone: This CDR3 is also generated by other DNA sequences in the sample. The genes are TRBV11-2 and TRBJ1-1; a weak D match, TRBD1 (5 bases). Germline V lookup: CDR1 SGHAT, CDR2 FQNNGV. This CDR3 contains 12 residues. Trimming stripped 4 bases from V and 4 bases from J, with 7 bases between. The CDR3 region has the DNA TGTGCCAGCAGCTGGGGCAGCACTGAAGCTTTCTTT. Translation gives CASSWGSTEAFF.

The rearrangement links TRBV15 to TRBJ2-1; 7 bases fit TRBD1. In germline, CDR1 is LNHNV, CDR2 YYDKDF (reference sequence). This CDR3 comprises 17 residues. The trim removed 3 bases at V and 0 bases at J, leaving 8 bases unmatched. The CDR3 nucleotides are TGTGCCACCAGCAGGCTCCTGACAGGGTCCTCCTACAATGAGCAGTTCTTC. Its protein is CATSRLLTGSSYNEQFF.

The genes are TRBV28 and TRBJ1-5; 9 bases line up with TRBD1. This CDR3 region has 13 residues. The ends lost 11 bases at V and 9 bases at J; junction bases unmatched: 11. Germline assignment: CDR1 MDHEN and CDR2 SYDVKM. The CDR3 is CAGGTGRSWPQHF. The CDR3 nucleotides are TGTGCCGGTGGGACAGGGAGATCATGGCCCCAGCATTTT.

CDR3 residues: CASSSSGGETQYF. CDR3 in DNA: TGTGCCAGCAGCTCGTCGGGGGGAGAGACCCAGTACTTC. The V gene is TRBV11-2, the J gene TRBJ2-5; 7 bases match TRBD2. The CDR3 contains 13 residues. Unmatched junction bases numbered 3, after V lost 4 bases and J lost 4 bases. CDR1 is SGHAT and CDR2 is FQNNGV in the germline V gene.

The V gene is TRBV9, the J gene TRBJ2-1, with D hard to call. V lost 6 bases and J 1 base, leaving 11 bases between the germline ends. Germline-derived CDR1 and CDR2 are SGDLS and YYNGEE. This CDR3 is built from 14 residues. CDR3 sequence: CASKPEISYNEQFF. The CDR3 nucleotides read TGTGCCAGCAAGCCCGAGATATCCTACAATGAGCAGTTCTTC.

The V and J genes are TRBV19 and TRBJ2-2; TRBD1 aligns across 9 bases. The V gene's germline CDR1 is LNHDA and CDR2 SQIVND (reference sequence). The CDR3 totals 19 residues. V shed 7 bases and J 0 bases; nucleotides not matched to a gene: 15. The CDR3 here is CASTNPGTGRGSNTGELFF. The CDR3 DNA is TGTGCCAGTACCAACCCCGGGACAGGGAGAGGATCGAACACCGGGGAGCTGTTTTTT. The full variable domain, with the rest looked up from reference TRBV19 and TRBJ2-2, is DGGITQSPKYLFRKEGQNVTLSCEQNLNHDAMYWYRQDPGQGLRLIYYSQIVNDFQKGDIAEGYSVSREKKESFPLTVTSAQKNPTAFYLCASTNPGTGRGSNTGELFFGEGSRLTVL.

This clone was seen a single time. The rearrangement links TRBV30 to TRBJ2-1, with D possibly TRBD1 on 6 matching bases. The CDR3 is 13 amino acids. With 3 bases removed from V and 4 bases from J, the gap between germline ends came to 10 bases. CDR1 and CDR2 (germline): GTSNPN, SVGIG (reference sequence). Here the CDR3 DNA reads TGTGCCTGGAGCAGTCAGGGGTACAATGAGCAGTTCTTC. Its protein is CAWSSQGYNEQFF.

The chain joins TRBV7-2 to TRBJ1-3; no firm D call. CDR3 length: 14 residues. Germline V lookup: CDR1 SGHTA, CDR2 FQGNSA. Trimming stripped 1 base from V and 8 bases from J, with 12 bases between. This CDR3 reads CASSLGGNRDTIYF. The CDR3 DNA follows: TGTGCCAGCAGCTTAGGAGGGAATCGGGACACCATATATTTT.

The rearrangement uses TRBV5-1 and TRBJ1-2; D remains unclear. V was shortened by 0 bases and J by 5 bases, with 8 bases between the two germline ends. This CDR3 comprises 13 residues. CDR1 is SGHRS and CDR2 is YFSETQ in the germline V gene. The CDR3 DNA reads as TGCGCCAGCAGCTTGGACAGTCGATATGGCTACACCTTC. Protein: CASSLDSRYGYTF. Filled out from reference TRBV5-1 and TRBJ1-2, the complete variable domain reads KAGVTQTPRYLIKTRGQQVTLSCSPISGHRSVSWYQQTPGQGLQFLFEYFSETQRNKGNFPGRFSGRQFSNSRSEMNVSTLELGDSALYLCASSLDSRYGYTFGSGTRLTVV.

The CDR3 sequence is CSAPGGVAQYF. The DNA of the CDR3 is TGCAGTGCCCCGGGGGGTGTTGCGCAGTATTTT. The chain recombines TRBV20-1 with TRBJ2-3; 7 bases fit TRBD2. Trimming removed 6 bases from V and 10 bases from J; junction bases left unmatched: 7. Germline V lookup: CDR1 DFQATT, CDR2 SNEGSKA (reference sequence). The CDR3 is 11 residues long.

The chain employs TRBV13 and TRBJ1-1; possibly TRBD1 for D (5 bases). CDR1 and CDR2 (germline): PRHDT, FYEKMQ (reference sequence). The CDR3 covers 14 residues. Trimming pared 7 bases from V and 0 bases from J, leaving 12 bases between. The CDR3 region has the DNA TGTGCCAGCACCACAGGTCCCCTGAACACTGAAGCTTTCTTT. It specifies CASTTGPLNTEAFF.

The chain links TRBV11-3 to TRBJ2-3; 10 bases match TRBD1. Germline assignment: CDR1 SGHNT and CDR2 YENEEA. The CDR3 extends over 16 amino acids. Trimming removed 0 bases from V and 4 bases from J; junction bases left unmatched: 4. The CDR3 nucleotides read TGTGCCAGCAGCTTAGAGGGGGGACAGGGGTCAGATACGCAGTATTTT. Translating gives CASSLEGGQGSDTQYF.

The J gene is TRBJ2-1, the V gene TRBV5-1; TRBD2 matches at 7 bases. This CDR3 spans 15 amino acids. Germline CDR1 is SGHRS and CDR2 is YFSETQ. V shed 8 bases, J shed 3 bases, and the junction held 11 bases outside the gene matches. The CDR3 sequence is CASSIVAGDYNEQFF. DNA for the CDR3: TGCGCCAGTTCTATAGTGGCGGGAGACTACAATGAGCAGTTCTTC.

The gene calls are TRBV5-4 and TRBJ2-6, with 10 bases lining up with TRBD1. This CDR3 region has 17 residues. Germline V CDR1 and CDR2: SGHNT, YYREEE (reference sequence). V was clipped by 5 bases and J by 2 bases; unmatched bases: 7. DNA of the CDR3: TGTGCCAGCAGGTCCGGGACAGGGGACGCTGGGGCCAACGTCCTGACTTTC. Its protein product is CASRSGTGDAGANVLTF.

V gene TRBV10-3 combines with J gene TRBJ2-2; 15 nucleotides line up with TRBD2. The CDR3 contains 17 residues. J lost 1 base, V lost 6 bases, and 3 bases had no gene match. The germline V gene encodes CDR1 ENHRY and CDR2 SYGVKD. The CDR3 protein is CAIRGTSGGQNTGELFF. The CDR3 bases are TGTGCCATCAGGGGGACTAGCGGGGGGCAGAACACCGGGGAGCTGTTTTTT.

The chain couples TRBV6-6 to TRBJ2-7; tentatively, D is TRBD1 (5 bases). Trimming removed 10 bases from V and 6 bases from J, with 13 bases in between. The CDR3 totals 11 residues. Germline lookup yields CDR1 MNHNY and CDR2 SVGAGI (reference sequence). The CDR3 region is CAIGAAREQYF. The CDR3 DNA reads TGTGCCATAGGGGCCGCCCGCGAGCAGTACTTC.

V usage is TRBV30 and J usage is TRBJ1-1, with D unresolved. V was cut by 3 bases and J by 0 bases, with 8 bases left in between. Looked up from germline, CDR1 is GTSNPN and CDR2 is SVGIG (reference sequence). The CDR3 loop spans 13 amino acids. The CDR3 DNA reads as TGTGCCTGGAGACTATCATTGAACACTGAAGCTTTCTTT. Residues: CAWRLSLNTEAFF.

The V and J genes are TRBV12-5 and TRBJ2-7, with TRBD1 matching 12 bases. The CDR3 contains 15 residues. V lost 4 bases, J lost 4 bases, and 5 bases stayed unmatched. Germline V gene sequence: CDR1 LGHNT, CDR2 FRNRAP. CDR3 sequence (DNA): TGTGCTAGTGGTTCGGGGACAGGGGGCGCATACGAGCAGTACTTC. Protein product: CASGSGTGGAYEQYF.

The genes are TRBV6-1 and TRBJ2-2, with D possibly matching TRBD2 (6 bases). Germline V gives CDR1 MNHNS, CDR2 SASEGT. V was trimmed by 4 bases and J by 1 base, leaving 13 bases between them. The CDR3 sequence is 16 residues long. The CDR3 DNA sequence: TGTGCCAGCAGTGCCCGTGGTAGCGGGAACACCGGGGAGCTGTTTTTT. This sequence encodes CASSARGSGNTGELFF.

The table lists this clone with a count of one. The rearrangement joins TRBV5-8 to TRBJ1-3; 8 bases are a match to TRBD1. Germline V CDR1 and CDR2: SGHTS, YDEGEE. This CDR3 is built from 18 residues. The trim removed 4 bases at V and 0 bases at J, leaving 12 bases unmatched. CDR3 region: CASSQMTGARPSGNTIYF. DNA for the CDR3: TGTGCCAGCAGCCAAATGACAGGGGCGAGGCCCTCTGGAAACACCATATATTTT.

The V call is TRBV20-1, the J call TRBJ1-5; D is uncertain. V dropped 0 bases and J dropped 11 bases, with 8 bases sitting between them. Germline V CDR1 and CDR2: DFQATT, SNEGSKA (reference sequence). The CDR3 has 11 amino acids. The CDR3 DNA reads as TGCAGTGCTAGAGACCCGGAGACCCAGCATTTT. Amino acids: CSARDPETQHF.

This clone was counted only a few times. The rearrangement uses TRBV7-6 and TRBJ1-1, with 11 bases aligning to TRBD1. Germline loops: CDR1 SGHVS, CDR2 FNYEAQ. V shed 5 bases and J 3 bases; nucleotides not matched to a gene: 5. The CDR3 is 15 amino acids. CDR3 coding DNA: TGTGCCAGCAGCCAGGGGACAGGGGGTGACACTGAAGCTTTCTTT. Its translation is CASSQGTGGDTEAFF.

This chain connects TRBV18 to TRBJ2-4; D ambiguous. The CDR3 has 15 amino acids. Germline-derived CDR1 and CDR2 are KGHSH and LQKENI. V was cut by 0 bases and J by 0 bases, with 6 bases left in between. The CDR3 coding sequence is TGTGCCAGCTCACCACCGGCGGTAGCCAAAAACATTCAGTACTTC. It encodes CASSPPAVAKNIQYF.

The rearrangement joins TRBV18 to TRBJ1-2, with a tentative D call TRBD1 (5 bases). The CDR3 consists of 14 residues. Trimming pared 4 bases from V and 5 bases from J, leaving 14 bases between. Germline lookup yields CDR1 KGHSH and CDR2 LQKENI. CDR3 DNA sequence: TGTGCCAGCTCACTGGACATCGTCTGGTATGGCTACACCTTC. Its translation is CASSLDIVWYGYTF. Based on the CDR3 plus reference TRBV18 and TRBJ1-2, the full variable domain is NAGVMQNPRHLVRRRGQEARLRCSPMKGHSHVYWYRQLPEEGLKFMVYLQKENIIDESGMPKERFSAEFPKEGPSILRIQQVVRGDSAAYFCASSLDIVWYGYTFGSGTRLTVV.

In nucleotides, the CDR3 is TGTGCCAGCAGTGTAACCGGGACAGGAGTTCCCGGGGAGCTGTTTTTT. This encodes CASSVTGTGVPGELFF. J is TRBJ2-2 and V is TRBV6-1, with 8 bases matching TRBD1. Trimming cost V 4 bases and J 6 bases; bases outside gene matches: 10. Germline loops: CDR1 MNHNS, CDR2 SASEGT. The CDR3 is 16 residues long.

V is TRBV25-1 and J is TRBJ2-5, with D unresolved. The last part of the DNA fits TRBJ2-7 better; the J call may be wrong. Germline assignment: CDR1 MGHDK and CDR2 SYGVNS. This CDR3 is built from 11 residues. In nucleotides, the CDR3 is TGTGCCAGCAGCGACCAGGTCGAGCAGTACTTC. The encoded protein is CASSDQVEQYF.